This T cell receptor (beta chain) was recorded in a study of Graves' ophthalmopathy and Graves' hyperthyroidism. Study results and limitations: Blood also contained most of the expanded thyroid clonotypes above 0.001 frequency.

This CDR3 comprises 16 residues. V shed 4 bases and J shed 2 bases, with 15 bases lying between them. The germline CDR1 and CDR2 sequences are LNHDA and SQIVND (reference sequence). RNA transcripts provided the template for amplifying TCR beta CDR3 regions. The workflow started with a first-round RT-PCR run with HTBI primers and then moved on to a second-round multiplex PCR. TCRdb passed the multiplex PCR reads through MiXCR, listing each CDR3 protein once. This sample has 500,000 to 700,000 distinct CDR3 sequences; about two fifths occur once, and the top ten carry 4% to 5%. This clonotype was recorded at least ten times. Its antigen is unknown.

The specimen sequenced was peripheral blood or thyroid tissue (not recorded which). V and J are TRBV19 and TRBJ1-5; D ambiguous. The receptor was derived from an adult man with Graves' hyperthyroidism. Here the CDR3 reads CASSTPGKPGNQPQHF. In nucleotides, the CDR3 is TGTGCCAGTAGTACCCCCGGAAAGCCCGGCAATCAGCCCCAGCATTTT.